This T cell receptor beta chain derives from a study of blood T cell repertoires in COVID-19. On the study more broadly: Whether acute or convalescent, the COVID-19 samples came from the United States, Italy and Spain. T cells, B-cell-depleted T cells, or PBMCs provided the cDNA or gDNA that served as material.

In the study's own analysis: Using reference gene primer amplification, nucleated cell counts were estimated. Clones were read by immunoSEQ multiplex PCR, and TCRdb kept only the in-frame ones, dropping some. D and trimming were read from the DNA, whereas the V and J calls and clone size are those reported in that table. The table shows some 240,000 clones, with more than 70% occurring only once. Losses at the gene ends were 4 bases for V and 5 bases for J; bases not matched to a gene: 5. The germline gives CDR1 LGHDT, CDR2 YNNKEL (reference sequence). The CDR3 covers 14 residues. This TCR came from a human donor in a cohort sampled during active COVID-19. Material for sequencing was peripheral blood. The chain couples TRBV3-1 (or the pseudogene TRBV3-2) to TRBJ1-1; 9 positions match TRBD1. The CDR3 DNA follows: TGTGCCAGCAGCCGCCGGGACAGGGAAACTGAAGCTTTCTTT. This encodes CASSRRDRETEAFF.